These 14 T cell receptor beta chains share one sample of origin, sequenced in a study of blood T cell repertoires in COVID-19. Some clones are missing from TCRdb's copy, which holds only in-frame ones; the method was immunoSEQ multiplex PCR. The top ten hold 2.5% to 3.5% of the sample, which has 15,000 or so clones, 88% seen once. Material for sequencing was peripheral blood. These receptors originate from a human donor in a cohort sampled during active COVID-19.

The CDR3 loop is CASSPGQGVIAGQPQHF. DNA of the CDR3: TGCGCCAGCAGCCCGGGGCAGGGGGTCATTGCCGGTCAGCCCCAGCATTTT. The J gene is TRBJ1-5, the V gene TRBV4-1; 7 bases align to TRBD1. Germline CDR1 and CDR2: MGHRA and YSYEKL. Trimming took 4 bases from V and 6 from J; bases not matched to a gene: 15. The CDR3 is 17 residues long.

This sequence joins TRBV28 and TRBJ1-5, with D hard to call. The CDR3 length is 14 residues. In germline, CDR1 is MDHEN, CDR2 SYDVKM. V shed 8 bases and J shed 0 bases, with 11 bases lying between them. This CDR3 reads CASLEGDSNQPQHF. For the CDR3, the DNA is TGTGCCAGCTTGGAGGGAGATAGCAATCAGCCCCAGCATTTT.

The V gene is TRBV5-1, the J gene TRBJ2-2; 8 bases are a match to TRBD1. The V segment lost 4 bases and the J segment 3 bases; nucleotides outside the gene matches: 8. Per germline, CDR1 SGHRS and CDR2 YFSETQ. The CDR3 covers 16 residues. CDR3 DNA: TGCGCCAGCAGCCTGATCGGACAGGGTGACACCGGGGAGCTGTTTTTT. This translates into CASSLIGQGDTGELFF.

This clone showed up just once. This chain joins TRBV6-4 and TRBJ1-1; no firm D call. Germline assignment: CDR1 MRHNA and CDR2 SNTAGT. The CDR3 totals 15 residues. V was cut by 2 bases and J by 1 base, with 11 bases left in between. CDR3 coding DNA: TGTGCCAGCAGTGACCCCCAATCGGGGAACACTGAAGCTTTCTTT. It is translated as CASSDPQSGNTEAFF.

The gene calls are TRBV2 and TRBJ2-3; TRBD2 matches at 10 bases. The J segment lost 5 bases and the V segment lost 4 bases, leaving 3 bases of the junction unmatched. Germline V gives CDR1 SNHLY, CDR2 FYNNEI. This CDR3 is built from 14 residues. CDR3 in DNA: TGTGCCAGCAGTGTTGTAGCGGGGGGAGATACGCAGTATTTT. Protein product: CASSVVAGGDTQYF.

J is TRBJ2-1 and V is TRBV27; 8 positions match TRBD2. The CDR3 is 14 amino acids. Trimming cost V 4 bases and J 4 bases; bases outside gene matches: 3. Germline V gene data show CDR1 as MNHEY and CDR2 as SMNVEV (reference sequence). CDR3 residues: CASSSLAEYNEQFF. The CDR3 coding sequence is TGTGCCAGCAGTTCACTAGCGGAGTACAATGAGCAGTTCTTC.

V usage is TRBV4-1 and J usage is TRBJ2-5; no reliable D call. The CDR3 has 15 residues. Germline CDR1 MGHRA, CDR2 YSYEKL. The ends were cut back, 4 bases at V and 7 bases at J, with 19 bases in the middle. The CDR3 is CASSPRSVLLGTQYF. The DNA of the CDR3 is TGCGCCAGCAGCCCCCGAAGTGTTCTACTTGGGACCCAGTACTTC.

This clone was seen more than once but under ten times. V usage is TRBV19 and J usage is TRBJ2-7; 15 bases line up with TRBD2. This CDR3 is 17 amino acids long. The junction had 10 bases not matched to a gene; V was cut back by 5 bases and J by 5 bases. Germline CDR1 reads LNHDA; CDR2 reads SQIVND (reference sequence). For the CDR3, the DNA is TGTGCCAGTAGTCCTTGGACTAGCGGGGGGGCCATACACGAGCAGTACTTC. Its translation: CASSPWTSGGAIHEQYF.

The chain carries TRBV5-1 and TRBJ1-6; unclear D gene. V lost 2 bases, J lost 5 bases, and 11 bases lay in between. CDR3 size: 15 residues. The germline V gene has CDR1 SGHRS and CDR2 YFSETQ. CDR3 nucleotides: TGCGCCAGCAGCTTTCTTTTCCGGGATAATTCACCCCTCCACTTT. Its protein product is CASSFLFRDNSPLHF.

CDR3 in amino acids: CAISLARGMNTEAFF. In DNA form, the CDR3 reads TGTGCCATCAGCCTGGCGCGAGGGATGAACACTGAAGCTTTCTTT. The genes are TRBV10-3 and TRBJ1-1; D gene uncertain. The CDR3 totals 15 residues. Per germline, CDR1 ENHRY and CDR2 SYGVKD. Trimming cost V 6 bases and J 0 bases, with 14 bases left between them.

The chain recombines TRBV9 with TRBJ2-3; D unclear. The CDR3 consists of 13 residues. Germline loops: CDR1 SGDLS, CDR2 YYNGEE. Trimming removed 6 bases at V and 2 bases at J, with 10 bases between. The CDR3 is CASTGQDTDTQYF. CDR3 bases: TGTGCCAGCACTGGCCAAGACACAGATACGCAGTATTTT.

This clone occurred once. This chain connects TRBV27 to TRBJ2-1; 8 nucleotides match TRBD2. The V gene end was trimmed by 10 bases and the J gene end by 3 bases; junction bases not matched to a gene: 11. This CDR3 spans 15 amino acids. Germline loops: CDR1 MNHEY, CDR2 SMNVEV (reference sequence). Here the CDR3 reads CATISGLAGYNEQFF. CDR3 nucleotide sequence: TGTGCCACCATCTCGGGGCTAGCGGGCTACAATGAGCAGTTCTTC.

CDR3 loop: CASSWTGALNTEAFF. The CDR3 DNA reads TGTGCCAGCAGCTGGACAGGGGCCTTGAACACTGAAGCTTTCTTT. The chain carries TRBV6-5 and TRBJ1-1; 9 bases align to TRBD1. V was clipped by 6 bases and J by 0 bases; unmatched bases: 5. Per germline, CDR1 MNHEY and CDR2 SVGAGI. The CDR3 is made up of 15 amino acids.

The chain links TRBV3-1 (or the pseudogene TRBV3-2) to TRBJ2-7, with TRBD2 matching over 10 bases. The trim removed 4 bases at V and 5 bases at J, leaving 14 bases unmatched. Germline loops: CDR1 LGHDT, CDR2 YNNKEL (reference sequence). This CDR3 comprises 17 residues. In DNA form, the CDR3 reads TGTGCCAGCAGCCTTCGATACACTAGCGGGAAGAGGGACGAGCAGTACTTC. This gives the protein CASSLRYTSGKRDEQYF.